This T cell receptor (beta chain) stems from a study of blood T cell repertoires in COVID-19. Overall study: Donors in the United States, Italy and Spain gave samples during acute or convalescent COVID-19.

The CDR3 totals 15 residues. V lost 3 bases and J 6 bases, leaving 17 bases between the germline ends. CDR1 SGHTA and CDR2 FQGNSA come from the germline V gene. As originally analysed: How many nucleated cells were present was estimated from reference gene primer amplification. Sequenced by immunoSEQ multiplex PCR; TCRdb stores in-frame clones only, minus some. V and J calls and clone size are given by that table; D and trimming were obtained from the DNA. The sample includes roughly 160,000 clones, approximately 80% of them seen just once. Those enrolled, adults aged roughly 18 to 100 years, came from about two dozen US areas. Among Cohort 3 donors, those recovered had two negative PCRs, clearance, or symptom resolution.

The chain recombines TRBV7-2 with TRBJ2-5; D is perhaps TRBD2 (5 bases). The clonotype was recovered from a woman in her sixties or seventies who had recovered from COVID-19. Sequencing used PBMCs or T cells enriched from blood (not recorded which). CDR3 nucleotides: TGTGCCAGCAGCTTGATGGACTGGCGGGCCCAGACCCAGTACTTC. Its protein is CASSLMDWRAQTQYF.